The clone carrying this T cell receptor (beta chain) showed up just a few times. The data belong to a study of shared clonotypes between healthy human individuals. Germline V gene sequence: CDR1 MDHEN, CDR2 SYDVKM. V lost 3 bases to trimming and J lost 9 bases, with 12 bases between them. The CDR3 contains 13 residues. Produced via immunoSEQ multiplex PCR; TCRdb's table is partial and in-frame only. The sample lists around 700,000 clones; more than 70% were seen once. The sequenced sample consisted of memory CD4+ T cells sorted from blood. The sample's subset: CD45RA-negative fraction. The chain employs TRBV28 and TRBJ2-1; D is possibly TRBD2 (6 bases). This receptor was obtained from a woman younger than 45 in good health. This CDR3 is CASSFGGVVEQFF. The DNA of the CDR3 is TGTGCCAGCAGTTTCGGGGGAGTAGTTGAGCAGTTCTTC. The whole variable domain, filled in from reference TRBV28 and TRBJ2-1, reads DVKVTQSSRYLVKRTGEKVFLECVQDMDHENMFWYRQDPGLGLRLIYFSYDVKMKEKGDIPEGYSVSREKKERFSLILESASTNQTSMYLCASSFGGVVEQFFGPGTRLTVL.